This T cell receptor beta chain came from a study of identifying expanded T cells in peripheral blood. General study points: Variance in clone template counts between approximately two-week samples significantly increased with total template count across all healthy donors. Differentially abundant clones: about 1.2 between replicates, 16.4 at around 15 days, around 20 at four.

Concerning this clone itself: What it recognizes is unknown.

The assay was immunoSEQ multiplex PCR, and TCRdb's table has in-frame clones only and misses some. The top ten hold roughly 7% of the sample, which has 65,000 to 95,000 clones, around 90% seen once. Germline V gives CDR1 MNHNY, CDR2 SVGAGI (reference sequence). CDR3 length: 16 residues. J gave up 2 bases and V 6 bases, and 10 bases lay outside the gene matches. No infections or other immune events were documented during collection. Sequenced: blood. The J gene is TRBJ1-5, the V gene TRBV6-6; TRBD1 matches 7 bases. The TCR was taken from a person aged 18 to 70 in good health. For the CDR3, the DNA is TGTGCCAGCAGCCTCGAACAGGGGCCGCGCAATCAGCCCCAGCATTTT. This translates into CASSLEQGPRNQPQHF.